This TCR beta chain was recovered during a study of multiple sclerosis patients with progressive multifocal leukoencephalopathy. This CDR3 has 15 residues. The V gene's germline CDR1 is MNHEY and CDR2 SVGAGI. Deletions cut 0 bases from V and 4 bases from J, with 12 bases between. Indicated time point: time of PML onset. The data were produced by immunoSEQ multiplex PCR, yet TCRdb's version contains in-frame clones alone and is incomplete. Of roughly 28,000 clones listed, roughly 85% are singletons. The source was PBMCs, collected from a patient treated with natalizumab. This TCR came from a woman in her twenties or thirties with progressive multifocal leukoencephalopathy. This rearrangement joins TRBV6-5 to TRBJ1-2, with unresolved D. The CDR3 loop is CASSYSITNFYGYTF. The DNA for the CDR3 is TGTGCCAGCAGTTACTCAATAACAAACTTCTATGGCTACACCTTC.